This entry lists 22 T cell receptor beta chains sequenced from one sample in a study of long-term antiretroviral therapy in people with HIV. Samples were assayed with immunoSEQ v3.0 at survey level. Data came from immunoSEQ multiplex PCR; TCRdb stores just in-frame clones and leaves some out. This sample yields 25,000 to 35,000 clones, of which approximately 94% are seen a single time; 2.7% belongs to the top ten. The sequencing used unsorted PBMCs, collected around 7.4 years after starting antiretroviral therapy. The receptors shown here come from a man in his fifties with HIV.

This sequence joins TRBV19 and TRBJ1-1; 7 bases match TRBD1. This CDR3 spans 13 amino acids. The V and J ends lost 6 bases and 1 base, in that order; junction bases with no gene match: 2. In germline, CDR1 is LNHDA, CDR2 SQIVND (reference sequence). The CDR3: CASSDRANTEAFF. In nucleotides, the CDR3 is TGTGCCAGTAGCGACAGGGCGAACACTGAAGCTTTCTTT.

This chain joins TRBV7-9 and TRBJ1-2; D is ambiguous. This CDR3 spans 13 amino acids. Germline V gene lookup returns CDR1 SEHNR and CDR2 FQNEAQ (reference sequence). V lost 2 bases and J 5 bases, leaving 9 bases between the germline ends. CDR3 residues: CASSLFAQYGYTF. The CDR3 DNA reads as TGTGCCAGCAGCTTATTCGCGCAGTATGGCTACACCTTC. Together with reference TRBV7-9 and TRBJ1-2, the CDR3 gives the full variable domain: DTGVSQNPRHKITKRGQNVTFRCDPISEHNRLYWYRQTLGQGPEFLTYFQNEAQLEKSRLLSDRFSAERPKGSFSTLEIQRTEQGDSAMYLCASSLFAQYGYTFGSGTRLTVV.

The rearrangement uses TRBV7-9 and TRBJ2-3, with 7 bases identical to TRBD2. CDR3 length: 17 amino acids. Germline V gene sequence: CDR1 SEHNR, CDR2 FQNEAQ (reference sequence). Unmatched junction bases numbered 15, after V lost 5 bases and J lost 4 bases. CDR3 bases: TGTGCCAGCAGCCAACGCCGGACTAGTTCATCTCCAGATACGCAGTATTTT. It specifies CASSQRRTSSSPDTQYF.

This clone was detected only a few times. CDR3 nucleotide sequence: TGTGCCAGCAGTGGGACAGCGTCTTATAATTCACCCCTCCACTTT. This gives the protein CASSGTASYNSPLHF. V usage is TRBV27 and J usage is TRBJ1-6, with 7 bases matching TRBD1. Germline V lookup: CDR1 MNHEY, CDR2 SMNVEV (reference sequence). This CDR3 region has 15 residues. Trimming removed 5 bases from V and 4 bases from J; junction bases left unmatched: 5.

The V and J genes are TRBV7-8 and TRBJ2-3; 7 bases are a match to TRBD2. The CDR3 contains 13 residues. Germline-derived CDR1 and CDR2 are SGHVS and FQNEAQ. The CDR3 bases are TGTGCTACCGGTGGGGGGGTGGCAGATACGCAGTATTTT. It specifies CATGGGVADTQYF.

The chain carries TRBV6-1 and TRBJ1-1; D not resolved. V was shortened by 8 bases and J by 1 base, with 8 bases between the two germline ends. This CDR3 comprises 12 residues. Germline V lookup: CDR1 MNHNS, CDR2 SASEGT. CDR3 coding DNA: TGTGCCAGCGGACCTTGGAACACTGAAGCTTTCTTT. Translated, it gives CASGPWNTEAFF.

The gene calls are TRBV11-3 and TRBJ2-1; D is unresolved. V lost 0 bases, J lost 6 bases, and 3 bases lay in between. The germline V gene encodes CDR1 SGHNT and CDR2 YENEEA. This CDR3 comprises 12 residues. The CDR3 bases are TGTGCCAGCAGCTTAGACGGCAATGAGCAGTTCTTC. Its translation: CASSLDGNEQFF.

The J gene is TRBJ2-1, the V gene TRBV15; 11 bases agree with TRBD2. Germline trimming cut 7 bases from V and 4 bases from J; bases unmatched to any gene: 9. CDR3 length: 16 residues. CDR1 LNHNV and CDR2 YYDKDF come from the germline V gene (reference sequence). CDR3: CATILAGGLGYNEQFF. The DNA of the CDR3 is TGTGCCACCATATTAGCGGGGGGGCTAGGATACAATGAGCAGTTCTTC.

The genes are TRBV7-9 and TRBJ1-4; D call uncertain. This CDR3 spans 14 amino acids. V lost 4 bases and J lost 3, with 9 bases in between. Germline V lookup: CDR1 SEHNR, CDR2 FQNEAQ (reference sequence). The CDR3 nucleotides are TGTGCCAGCAGCTCGGACGGCCCTAATGAAAAACTGTTTTTT. Encoded protein: CASSSDGPNEKLFF.

This chain connects TRBV5-4 to TRBJ2-2; 8 nucleotides match TRBD2. This CDR3 has 16 residues. CDR1 SGHNT and CDR2 YYREEE come from the germline V gene (reference sequence). V shed 4 bases and J 7 bases; nucleotides not matched to a gene: 12. CDR3 DNA: TGTGCCAGCAGCCACGGGGGGGCAAGGACGTTCGGGGAGCTGTTTTTT. Translated, it gives CASSHGGARTFGELFF.

The chain uses TRBV5-5 and TRBJ2-7; 7 bases match TRBD1. CDR1 is SGHKS, CDR2 YYEKEE, per germline (reference sequence). CDR3 length: 14 residues. V shed 4 bases, J shed 4 bases, and the junction held 8 bases outside the gene matches. DNA for the CDR3: TGTGCCAGCAGCCGACAAGACAGGGTTTACGAGCAGTACTTC. Protein: CASSRQDRVYEQYF.

J is TRBJ1-1 and V is TRBV7-8; perhaps TRBD1 as D (5 bases). The CDR3 is 16 amino acids. CDR1 is SGHVS, CDR2 FQNEAQ, per germline. Trimming took 1 base from V and 3 from J, leaving 15 bases between them. The CDR3 is CASSLGQGWADTEAFF. The CDR3 nucleotides read TGTGCCAGCAGCTTAGGGCAGGGTTGGGCGGACACTGAAGCTTTCTTT.

The chain links TRBV30 to TRBJ1-1, with TRBD1 as a possible D gene (5 bases). Germline assignment: CDR1 GTSNPN and CDR2 SVGIG (reference sequence). With 3 bases removed from V and 1 base from J, the gap between germline ends came to 9 bases. The CDR3 totals 13 residues. The DNA for the CDR3 is TGTGCCTGGAGCGAAGACAGGAACACTGAAGCTTTCTTT. This encodes CAWSEDRNTEAFF.

This chain joins TRBV6-5 and TRBJ1-1; possibly TRBD1 for D (5 bases). The CDR3 extends over 12 amino acids. V was trimmed by 5 bases and J by 11 bases, leaving 15 bases between them. Germline V gene lookup returns CDR1 MNHEY and CDR2 SVGAGI. The CDR3 is CASSEPGMTAFF. The DNA of the CDR3 is TGTGCCAGCAGTGAGCCAGGGATGACGGCTTTCTTT.

The chain recombines TRBV9 with TRBJ1-1; tentative D call: TRBD1 (5 bases). CDR1 and CDR2 from the germline V gene are SGDLS and YYNGEE. CDR3 length: 14 amino acids. Trimming stripped 4 bases from V and 7 bases from J, with 17 bases between. The CDR3 reads CASSPRGGIIEAFF. The CDR3 nucleotides read TGTGCCAGCAGCCCCCGCGGGGGGATAATTGAAGCTTTCTTT.

V is TRBV2 and J is TRBJ2-4; 7 bases align to TRBD1. The germline V gene has CDR1 SNHLY and CDR2 FYNNEI. The V segment lost 8 bases and the J segment 4 bases; nucleotides outside the gene matches: 8. The CDR3 has 14 residues. CDR3 sequence: CASRSGDRKNIQYF. CDR3 nucleotide sequence: TGTGCCAGCCGGTCAGGGGACAGAAAAAACATTCAGTACTTC. Full variable domain (missing parts from reference TRBV2 and TRBJ2-4): EPEVTQTPSHQVTQMGQEVILRCVPISNHLYFYWYRQILGQKVEFLVSFYNNEISEKSEIFDDQFSVERPDGSNFTLKIRSTKLEDSAMYFCASRSGDRKNIQYFGAGTRLSVL.

The chain joins TRBV7-6 to TRBJ2-1, with TRBD1 matching over 7 bases. Germline CDR1 is SGHVS and CDR2 is FNYEAQ. This CDR3 region has 14 residues. J lost 4 bases, V lost 6 bases, and 6 bases had no gene match. In nucleotides, the CDR3 is TGTGCCAGCAGTTCCCGGGACAGATACAATGAGCAGTTCTTC. Translated, it gives CASSSRDRYNEQFF.

The rearrangement uses TRBV5-8 and TRBJ1-1, with a tentative D call TRBD1 (6 bases). CDR1 and CDR2 (germline): SGHTS, YDEGEE. The germline V and J ends were trimmed by 4 bases and 5 bases, with 15 bases remaining between them. This CDR3 region has 14 residues. Written as DNA, the CDR3 is TGTGCCAGCAGCCGGACAGATCGAGGGACTGAAGCTTTCTTT. Translation gives CASSRTDRGTEAFF.

The J gene is TRBJ1-1, the V gene TRBV2, with a possible D match to TRBD1 (5 bases). Per germline, CDR1 SNHLY and CDR2 FYNNEI. V was trimmed by 3 bases and J by 3 bases, leaving 11 bases between them. CDR3 length: 14 amino acids. The CDR3 nucleotides are TGTGCCAGCAGTGATCCAGGGAGGGACACTGAAGCTTTCTTT. Its protein product is CASSDPGRDTEAFF.

The V and J genes are TRBV16 and TRBJ1-4, with a possible D match to TRBD1 (6 bases). This CDR3 is built from 14 residues. V lost 4 bases and J lost 4, with 10 bases in between. The germline V gene encodes CDR1 KGHSY and CDR2 FQNENV. CDR3 sequence reads: CASSPRQVNEKLFF. The CDR3 region has the DNA TGTGCCAGCAGCCCTCGACAGGTTAATGAAAAACTGTTTTTT. Complete variable domain (other parts from reference TRBV16 and TRBJ1-4): GEEVAQTPKHLVRGEGQKAKLYCAPIKGHSYVFWYQQVLKNEFKFLISFQNENVFDETGMPKERFSAKCLPNSPCSLEIQATKLEDSAVYFCASSPRQVNEKLFFGSGTQLSVL.

CDR3 region: CAGPGTHPHEQYF. Here the CDR3 DNA reads TGTGCCGGACCCGGGACGCATCCCCACGAGCAGTACTTC. V is TRBV21-1 and J is TRBJ2-7. TRBV21-1 is recorded as a pseudogene. This CDR3 is built from 13 residues.

The chain recombines TRBV27 with TRBJ1-2, with D possibly TRBD1 on 5 matching bases. The CDR3 runs 14 residues. Germline V gene data show CDR1 as MNHEY and CDR2 as SMNVEV (reference sequence). V dropped 5 bases and J dropped 3 bases, with 13 bases sitting between them. The CDR3 loop is CASSVSGKHYGYTF. As DNA, the CDR3 is TGTGCCAGCAGTGTCTCAGGGAAGCACTATGGCTACACCTTC.